This T cell receptor beta chain was sequenced in a study of OX40 agonist ivuxolimab in advanced cancers. Study summary: Eligibility admitted prior anti-PD-1, anti-PD-L1 or anti-CTLA-4 therapy; about 39% had some. One patient with hepatocellular carcinoma and two with cutaneous melanoma, three in all, had partial responses.

Worth noting for this clone: Its matching antigen is unknown.

The V gene lost 0 bases and the J gene lost 10 bases, with 19 bases spanning the gap. CDR3 size: 15 residues. Per germline, CDR1 GTSNPN and CDR2 SVGIG (reference sequence). Whole-study findings and limits: Patients with a partial response at 0.1-3.0 mg/kg had among the lowest clonal expansion.

Using immunoSEQ multiplex PCR, the repertoire was profiled, and TCRdb retains in-frame clones only, with some absent. The sample lists tens of thousands of clones, roughly nine tenths occurring once. This specimen consisted of CD4+ or CD8+ T cells sorted from blood, obtained in a trial of the OX40 agonist ivuxolimab. The genes are TRBV30 and TRBJ2-1; D is unresolved. The TCR originated in an adult with an advanced solid tumor such as melanoma, head and neck, liver or kidney cancer. This chain's CDR3 is CAWSVRAAKGREQFF. For the CDR3, the DNA is TGTGCCTGGAGTGTACGAGCCGCCAAGGGAAGGGAGCAGTTCTTC.